This passage covers 15 T cell receptor beta chains from one sample sequenced in a study of T cell changes during pregnancy in multiple sclerosis (dated by TCRdb to between 2018 and 2020). The protocol used for the library was the immunoSEQ multiplex PCR assay. The immuneACCESS repertoire file appears here via TCRdb, limited to in-frame rearrangements. These files lack a portion of the clones; in checked studies, under half of the deficit traces to unresolved V genes, and the cause of the others is not known. Recorded for this sample are 45,000 to 70,000 clones; 92% of them occurred a single time. Together, the top ten hold approximately 0.6% of the sample. This specimen consisted of CD4+ T cells from peripheral blood mononuclear cells, obtained after pregnancy. The receptors stem from a female donor with multiple sclerosis, enrolled in a pregnancy study.

The V gene is TRBV11-2, the J gene TRBJ2-5, with 11 bases that match TRBD2. The V gene's germline CDR1 is SGHAT and CDR2 FQNNGV. This CDR3 has 17 amino acids. After removal of 6 bases from V and 4 bases from J, the junction contained 13 bases not matched to a gene. DNA of the CDR3: TGTGCCAGCAGGAGCACTCCTAGCGGGGGGTTAGGAGAGACCCAGTACTTC. It is translated as CASRSTPSGGLGETQYF.

The gene calls are TRBV5-6 and TRBJ1-5, with D hard to call. This CDR3 is built from 14 residues. Germline loops: CDR1 SGHDT, CDR2 YYEEEE. V was cut by 4 bases and J by 3 bases, with 11 bases left in between. The chain's CDR3 is CASSRFGDNQPQHF. CDR3 nucleotides: TGTGCCAGCAGCCGTTTCGGGGACAATCAGCCCCAGCATTTT.

V and J are TRBV7-3 and TRBJ1-4; D not certain. V was shortened by 5 bases and J by 5 bases, with 12 bases between the two germline ends. This CDR3 spans 14 amino acids. The germline gives CDR1 SGHTA, CDR2 FQGTGA. CDR3 amino acids: CASSPDGGNEKLFF. The CDR3 coding sequence is TGTGCCAGCAGCCCGGACGGAGGAAATGAAAAACTGTTTTTT.

This sequence joins TRBV6-5 and TRBJ2-2, with D possibly being TRBD2 (6 bases). This CDR3 region has 15 residues. CDR1 MNHEY and CDR2 SVGAGI come from the germline V gene. V was shortened by 1 base and J by 7 bases, with 13 bases between the two germline ends. CDR3 loop: CASSYYRRGIGELFF. As DNA, the CDR3 is TGTGCCAGCAGTTACTACCGGCGGGGTATCGGGGAGCTGTTTTTT.

The rearrangement joins TRBV6-5 to TRBJ2-7, with D possibly being TRBD2 (5 bases). Trimming removed 0 bases from V and 0 bases from J, with 9 bases in between. Germline loops: CDR1 MNHEY, CDR2 SVGAGI. The CDR3 spans 15 residues. This CDR3 is CASSYSSSLSYEQYF. CDR3 sequence (DNA): TGTGCCAGCAGTTACTCGTCTAGCCTCTCCTACGAGCAGTACTTC.

V is TRBV6-6 and J is TRBJ1-4, with D maybe TRBD1 (5 bases). With 0 bases removed from V and 8 bases from J, the gap between germline ends came to 13 bases. The germline CDR1 and CDR2 sequences are MNHNY and SVGAGI (reference sequence). The CDR3 covers 15 residues. The CDR3 DNA follows: TGTGCCAGCAGTTACTCGAAGGGGTTTGGGGAAAAACTGTTTTTT. Its translation is CASSYSKGFGEKLFF.

This chain connects TRBV2 to TRBJ1-6; 12 positions match TRBD1. CDR3 length equals 18 residues. Germline values: CDR1 SNHLY, CDR2 FYNNEI. The J segment lost 7 bases and the V segment lost 5 bases, leaving 12 bases of the junction unmatched. CDR3 bases: TGTGCCAGCAGTTCGGGGACAGGGGGCGTCTTTCCAAATTCACCCCTCCACTTT. Translated, it gives CASSSGTGGVFPNSPLHF.

The rearrangement joins TRBV18 to TRBJ1-2, with TRBD1 matching over 9 bases. Unmatched junction bases numbered 6, after V lost 3 bases and J lost 7 bases. This CDR3 comprises 14 residues. The germline V gene has CDR1 KGHSH and CDR2 LQKENI. The CDR3 bases are TGTGCCAGCTCACCCCCTGGGACAGGGAGTGGCTACACCTTC. Its protein product is CASSPPGTGSGYTF.

The chain has TRBV5-1 and TRBJ2-3, with D maybe TRBD1 (5 bases). Germline V gives CDR1 SGHRS, CDR2 YFSETQ. The CDR3 sequence is 13 residues long. The germline V and J ends were trimmed by 6 bases and 1 base, with 9 bases remaining between them. Written as DNA, the CDR3 is TGCGCCAGCATGGGCAGGGGCACAGATACGCAGTATTTT. Protein product: CASMGRGTDTQYF.

The chain carries TRBV7-8 and TRBJ1-1; 9 nucleotides agree with TRBD1. The CDR3 covers 15 residues. Germline CDR1 is SGHVS and CDR2 is FQNEAQ. With V trimmed by 5 bases and J by 1 base, 5 bases remained unmatched. CDR3 protein: CASSTRDRANTEAFF. CDR3 DNA sequence: TGTGCCAGCAGCACCCGGGACAGGGCGAACACTGAAGCTTTCTTT.

This rearrangement joins TRBV9 to TRBJ2-1; 9 nucleotides align to TRBD1. This CDR3 contains 15 residues. V lost 5 bases to trimming and J lost 4 bases; unmatched junction nucleotides: 7. The germline CDR1 and CDR2 sequences are SGDLS and YYNGEE. CDR3 in amino acids: CASSAGTGIYNEQFF. The CDR3 bases are TGTGCCAGCAGTGCCGGGACAGGGATATACAATGAGCAGTTCTTC.

This clone has just one count. V gene TRBV7-9 combines with J gene TRBJ1-6, with D tentatively TRBD1 (5 bases). The ends were cut back, 7 bases at V and 7 bases at J, with 14 bases in the middle. The CDR3 length is 14 residues. Germline lookup yields CDR1 SEHNR and CDR2 FQNEAQ (reference sequence). The CDR3 DNA sequence: TGTGCCAGCACCGAGGGACTTATAAATTCACCCCTCCACTTT. It translates to CASTEGLINSPLHF.

The chain combines TRBV11-2 with TRBJ1-3, with a possible D match to TRBD1 (6 bases). The CDR3 covers 15 residues. V lost 4 bases, J lost 0 bases, and 10 bases lay in between. Germline lookup yields CDR1 SGHAT and CDR2 FQNNGV. In DNA, the CDR3 is TGTGCCAGCAGCTCTCAGGGGATCTCTGGAAACACCATATATTTT. Its translation: CASSSQGISGNTIYF.

The count of this clone is one. This chain connects TRBV30 to TRBJ2-6, with D perhaps TRBD2 (6 bases). The V and J ends lost 1 base and 0 bases respectively, with 22 bases between them. Germline V CDR1 and CDR2: GTSNPN, SVGIG (reference sequence). The CDR3 has 20 amino acids. In DNA form, the CDR3 reads TGTGCCTGGAGTGGCCTCGGGAAAGGAGGGCCCTACTCTGGGGCCAACGTCCTGACTTTC. Protein product: CAWSGLGKGGPYSGANVLTF.

The chain is built from TRBV5-4 and TRBJ2-5, with D perhaps TRBD2 (6 bases). From germline, CDR1 is SGHNT and CDR2 YYREEE (reference sequence). V shed 1 base and J shed 4 bases, with 11 bases lying between them. The CDR3 length is 14 residues. CDR3 loop: CASSLQGAGETQYF. The CDR3 region has the DNA TGTGCCAGCAGCTTGCAGGGAGCGGGAGAGACCCAGTACTTC.